The clone carrying this T cell receptor beta chain was detected ten times or more. Its antigen is undetermined. The data were taken from a study of identical twins. Among all donors, each was a healthy Caucasian. Germline loops: CDR1 SGHRS, CDR2 YFSETQ. V lost 5 bases and J lost 4; bases outside the gene matches: 5. The CDR3 spans 15 residues. TCRdb reanalysed the 5' RACE reads using MiXCR and keeps one entry per CDR3 protein. The table records about 100,000 distinct CDR3 sequences, 5.9% of them present only once. Whole-study findings and limits: Among beta out-of-frame sequences, excess sharing between twins appeared weaker.

The chain has TRBV5-1 and TRBJ2-5, with 13 nucleotides matching TRBD2. The sample was memory T cells sorted from blood. The receptor was derived from a woman aged 50 to 60 in good health. The CDR3 bases are TGCGCCAGCAGTGCCGGACTAGCGGGAGTAGAGACCCAGTACTTC. It is translated as CASSAGLAGVETQYF.